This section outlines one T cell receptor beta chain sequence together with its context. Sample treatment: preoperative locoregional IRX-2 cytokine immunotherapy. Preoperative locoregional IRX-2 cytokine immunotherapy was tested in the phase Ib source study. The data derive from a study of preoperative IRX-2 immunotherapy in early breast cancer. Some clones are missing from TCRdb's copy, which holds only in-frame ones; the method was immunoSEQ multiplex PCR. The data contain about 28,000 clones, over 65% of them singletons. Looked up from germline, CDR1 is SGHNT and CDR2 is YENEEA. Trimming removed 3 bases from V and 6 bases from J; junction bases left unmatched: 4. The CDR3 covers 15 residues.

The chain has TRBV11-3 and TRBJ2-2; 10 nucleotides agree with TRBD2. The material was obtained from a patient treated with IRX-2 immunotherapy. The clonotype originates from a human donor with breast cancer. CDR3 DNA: TGTGCCAGCAGCTTCCGAGCGGGGGGGCCCGGGGAGCTGTTTTTT. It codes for CASSFRAGGPGELFF.